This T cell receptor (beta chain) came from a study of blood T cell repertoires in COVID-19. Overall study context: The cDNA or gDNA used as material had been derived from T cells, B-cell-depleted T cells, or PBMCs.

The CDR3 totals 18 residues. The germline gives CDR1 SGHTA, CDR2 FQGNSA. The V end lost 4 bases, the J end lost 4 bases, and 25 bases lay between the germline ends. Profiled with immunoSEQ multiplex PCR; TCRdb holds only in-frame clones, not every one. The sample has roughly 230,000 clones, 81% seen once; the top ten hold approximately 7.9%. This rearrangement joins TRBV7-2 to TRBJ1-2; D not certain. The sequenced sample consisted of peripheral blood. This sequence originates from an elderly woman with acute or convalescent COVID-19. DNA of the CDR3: TGTGCCAGCAGCTACCTAGTGGCGGGTCGACAATCCCCCTATGGCTACACCTTC. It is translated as CASSYLVAGRQSPYGYTF. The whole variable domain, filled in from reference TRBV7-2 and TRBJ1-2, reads GAGVSQSPSNKVTEKGKDVELRCDPISGHTALYWYRQSLGQGLEFLIYFQGNSAPDKSGLPSDRFSAERTGGSVSTLTIQRTQQEDSAVYLCASSYLVAGRQSPYGYTFGSGTRLTVV.